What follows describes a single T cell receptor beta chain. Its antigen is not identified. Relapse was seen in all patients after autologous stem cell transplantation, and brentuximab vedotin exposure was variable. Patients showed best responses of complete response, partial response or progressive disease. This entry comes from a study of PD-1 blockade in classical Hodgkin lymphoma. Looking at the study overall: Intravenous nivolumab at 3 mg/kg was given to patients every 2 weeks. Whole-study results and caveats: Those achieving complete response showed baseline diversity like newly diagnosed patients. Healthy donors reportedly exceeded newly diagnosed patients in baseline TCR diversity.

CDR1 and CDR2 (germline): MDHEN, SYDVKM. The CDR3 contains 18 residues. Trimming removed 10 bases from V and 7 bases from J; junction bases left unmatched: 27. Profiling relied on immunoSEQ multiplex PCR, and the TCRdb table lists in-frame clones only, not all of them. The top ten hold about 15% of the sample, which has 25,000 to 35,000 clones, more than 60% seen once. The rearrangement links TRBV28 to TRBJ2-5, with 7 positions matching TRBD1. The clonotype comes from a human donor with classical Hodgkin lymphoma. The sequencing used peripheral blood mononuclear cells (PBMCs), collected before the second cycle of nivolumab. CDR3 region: CATPEPTGSPEVRWTQYF. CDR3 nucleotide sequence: TGTGCCACCCCCGAACCGACAGGGTCCCCCGAGGTTCGATGGACCCAGTACTTC.